One TCR beta chain is described in this entry. The data are from a study of T cell changes during pregnancy in multiple sclerosis. The protocol was immunoSEQ multiplex PCR, while the TCRdb copy is restricted to in-frame clones and leaves out a portion. The sample carries more than 80,000 clones, about nine tenths recorded once. Germline lookup yields CDR1 MNHNS and CDR2 SASEGT. The ends lost 4 bases at V and 7 bases at J; junction bases unmatched: 6. This CDR3 comprises 15 residues. The sequence came from a female donor with multiple sclerosis, enrolled in a pregnancy study. The chain joins TRBV6-1 to TRBJ2-1, with 11 bases aligning to TRBD1. The input for sequencing was peripheral blood, taken after pregnancy. The CDR3 coding sequence is TGTGCCAGCAGTGTAAGGACAGGGGGCTGGAATGAGCAGTTCTTC. Its protein product is CASSVRTGGWNEQFF.